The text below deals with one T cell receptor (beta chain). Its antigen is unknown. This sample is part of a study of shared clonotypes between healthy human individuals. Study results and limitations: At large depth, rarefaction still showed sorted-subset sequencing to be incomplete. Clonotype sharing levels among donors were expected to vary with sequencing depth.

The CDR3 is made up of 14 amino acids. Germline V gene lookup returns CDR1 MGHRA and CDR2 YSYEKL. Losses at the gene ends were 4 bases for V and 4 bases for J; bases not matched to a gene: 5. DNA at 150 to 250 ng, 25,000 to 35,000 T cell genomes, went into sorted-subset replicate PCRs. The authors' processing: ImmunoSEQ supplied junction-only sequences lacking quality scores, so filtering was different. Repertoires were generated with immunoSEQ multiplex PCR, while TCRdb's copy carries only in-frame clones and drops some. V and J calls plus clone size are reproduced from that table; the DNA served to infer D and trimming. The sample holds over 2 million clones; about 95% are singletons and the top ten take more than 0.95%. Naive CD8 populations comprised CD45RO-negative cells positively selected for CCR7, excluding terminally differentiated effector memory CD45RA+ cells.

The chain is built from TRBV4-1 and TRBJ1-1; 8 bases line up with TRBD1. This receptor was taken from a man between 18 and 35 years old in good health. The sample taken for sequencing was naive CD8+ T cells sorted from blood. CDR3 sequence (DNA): TGCGCCAGCAGCCCCACAGGGGGTCTCACTGAAGCTTTCTTT. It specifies CASSPTGGLTEAFF.